There are many counts of the clone carrying this T cell receptor (beta chain). CDR3 length equals 15 residues. Germline trimming cut 6 bases from V and 8 bases from J; bases unmatched to any gene: 10. This record comes from a study of neurological immune-mediated disorders. TCRdb itself ran the 5' RACE reads through MiXCR, one entry per CDR3 protein. The sample includes roughly 70,000 distinct CDR3 sequences, around 4.8% seen only once; the top ten take around 2.2%. Source material: PBMCs. The chain links TRBV12-3 or TRBV12-4 to TRBJ1-5, with TRBD1 matching 10 bases. This TCR was recovered from a woman aged 70-85 years with multiple sclerosis. CDR3 protein: CASSGTGAFSKPQHF. The CDR3 DNA reads TGTGCCAGCAGCGGGACAGGGGCCTTCAGTAAGCCCCAGCATTTT.